One sample yielded the 10 T cell receptor beta chains listed below, sequenced in a study of read filtering for tumor transcriptome and immune sequencing. From approximately 430 ng of RNA, a library with molecular barcoded alpha/delta and beta/gamma adaptors was made. TCRdb processed the reads anew with MiXCR; each CDR3 protein has one entry. The data show about 58,000 distinct CDR3 sequences, roughly 12% seen once. Sequencing was done on a sample of a population of CD138-negative cells sorted from bone marrow. These receptors were taken from a donor at least 40 years old with multiple myeloma.

This clonotype was seen at least ten times. This sequence joins TRBV2 and TRBJ1-5; the match to TRBD1 covers 7 bases. The CDR3 loop spans 12 amino acids. The germline V gene has CDR1 SNHLY and CDR2 FYNNEI. After removal of 5 bases from V and 9 bases from J, the junction contained 4 bases not matched to a gene. The CDR3 DNA follows: TGTGCCAGCAGTACAGGGGAGGTGCCCCAGCATTTT. Translating it yields CASSTGEVPQHF. Full variable domain (remainder filled in from reference TRBV2 and TRBJ1-5): EPEVTQTPSHQVTQMGQEVILRCVPISNHLYFYWYRQILGQKVEFLVSFYNNEISEKSEIFDDQFSVERPDGSNFTLKIRSTKLEDSAMYFCASSTGEVPQHFGDGTRLSIL.

Judged by abundance, this clonotype is medium-sized. This chain connects TRBV29-1 to TRBJ1-1; TRBD1 might be the D (6 bases). Germline CDR1 reads SQVTM; CDR2 reads ANQGSEA. This CDR3 comprises 16 residues. V was trimmed by 4 bases and J by 2 bases, leaving 20 bases between them. The DNA of the CDR3 is TGCAGCGTTGGAGTTAGACTCGGACAGCCCAACACTGAAGCTTTCTTT. As protein: CSVGVRLGQPNTEAFF.

This clonotype showed up many times. Written as DNA, the CDR3 is TGTGCCAGCAGCGCGGTCCCTGATCGAGCTGAAGCTTTCTTT. Its protein product is CASSAVPDRAEAFF. This chain uses TRBV9 with TRBJ1-1; the D is unclear. There are 14 residues in the CDR3. Per the germline V gene, CDR1 is SGDLS and CDR2 is YYNGEE. V lost 3 bases to trimming and J lost 6 bases, with 15 bases between them.

This clonotype has ten or more counts. The chain has TRBV19 and TRBJ2-2; unclear D gene. Germline V gene data show CDR1 as LNHDA and CDR2 as SQIVND (reference sequence). Trimming stripped 4 bases from V and 4 bases from J, with 7 bases between. The CDR3 runs to 13 residues. CDR3 in DNA: TGTGCCAGTAGTACAGACGGCACCGGGGAGCTGTTTTTT. Translated: CASSTDGTGELFF.

This clonotype was picked up many times. V gene TRBV7-9 combines with J gene TRBJ1-5; no firm D call. The CDR3 runs to 14 residues. The V gene's germline CDR1 is SEHNR and CDR2 FQNEAQ (reference sequence). V was cut by 0 bases and J by 1 base, with 4 bases left in between. The CDR3 DNA sequence: TGTGCCAGCAGCTTAGCGACCAGCAATCAGCCCCAGCATTTT. The encoded protein is CASSLATSNQPQHF. The entire variable domain, with the rest obtained from reference TRBV7-9 and TRBJ1-5, is as follows: DTGVSQNPRHKITKRGQNVTFRCDPISEHNRLYWYRQTLGQGPEFLTYFQNEAQLEKSRLLSDRFSAERPKGSFSTLEIQRTEQGDSAMYLCASSLATSNQPQHFGDGTRLSIL.

This clonotype was picked up many times. J is TRBJ2-2 and V is TRBV29-1, with 9 bases matching TRBD2. V lost 0 bases and J lost 2; bases outside the gene matches: 13. Germline V gene data show CDR1 as SQVTM and CDR2 as ANQGSEA. The CDR3 is 19 amino acids. Here the CDR3 reads CSVEDPPSGVLTNTGELFF. CDR3 bases: TGCAGCGTTGAAGATCCGCCTAGCGGGGTGCTGACAAACACCGGGGAGCTGTTTTTT.

In the case of this clonotype: One end of the junction fails to match germline, which may point to a read error. This chain joins TRBV11-2 and TRBJ2-6; 7 bases match TRBD1. The CDR3 is 13 amino acids. The germline gives CDR1 SGHAT, CDR2 FQNNGV. For the CDR3, the DNA is TGTGCCAGCAACTTAGGGACAGCTTATCCCCCGACTTTC. Translated: CASNLGTAYPPTF. Full variable domain (outside the CDR3, taken from reference TRBV11-2 and TRBJ2-6): EAGVAQSPRYKIIEKRQSVAFWCNPISGHATLYWYQQILGQGPKLLIQFQNNGVVDDSQLPKDRFSAERLKGVDSTLKIQPAKLEDSAVYLCASNLGTAYPPTFGAGSRLTVL.

This clonotype was observed many times. The chain carries TRBV27 and TRBJ2-7; no clear D. Germline assignment: CDR1 MNHEY and CDR2 SMNVEV (reference sequence). The ends were cut back, 3 bases at V and 0 bases at J, with 12 bases in the middle. This CDR3 comprises 15 residues. DNA for the CDR3: TGTGCCAGCAGTTTGTTTAATCCTCTCTCCTACGAGCAGTACTTC. Its translation is CASSLFNPLSYEQYF.

At least ten counts were recorded for this clonotype. This chain uses TRBV5-5 with TRBJ1-1, with D possibly TRBD1 on 5 matching bases. Germline assignment: CDR1 SGHKS and CDR2 YYEKEE (reference sequence). V lost 0 bases and J lost 1, with 19 bases in between. The CDR3 runs to 18 residues. This CDR3 is CASSLVAFGAVGNTEAFF. The CDR3 nucleotides read TGTGCCAGCAGCTTGGTCGCGTTTGGGGCTGTGGGGAACACTGAAGCTTTCTTT.

This clonotype showed up many times. The V gene is TRBV6-5, the J gene TRBJ2-1, with D possibly matching TRBD2 (5 bases). V lost 8 bases, J lost 6 bases, and 14 bases lay in between. In germline, CDR1 is MNHEY, CDR2 SVGAGI. The CDR3 loop spans 13 amino acids. CDR3 region: CASLNGVGNEQFF. The CDR3 bases are TGTGCCAGCCTAAACGGGGTGGGCAATGAGCAGTTCTTC.